Below, 11 T cell receptor beta chains from the same sample are listed, as sequenced in a study of CD8+CD57+ T cells in acquired aplastic anemia. Genomic DNA provided the template from which TCR beta VDJ and CDR3 profiles were obtained. TCRdb re-analysed the reads in MiXCR, keeping a single row per CDR3 protein. The repertoire holds 150,000 or so distinct CDR3 sequences, with around 60% as singletons. The sequenced sample was sorted CD4+, CD8+, or CD8+CD57+ T cells (not recorded which) from PBMCs. Receptors originate from a human donor in good health.

V usage is TRBV19 and J usage is TRBJ1-5, with D possibly matching TRBD1 (5 bases). CDR1 and CDR2 from the germline V gene are LNHDA and SQIVND (reference sequence). CDR3 length: 15 amino acids. Trimming cost V 9 bases and J 5 bases, with 20 bases left between them. CDR3 in DNA: TGTGCCAGCAGTCGAACCCGGGACGGTCATCAGCCCCAGCATTTT. Translated, it gives CASSRTRDGHQPQHF. Supplemented by reference TRBV19 and TRBJ1-5, the full variable domain reads DGGITQSPKYLFRKEGQNVTLSCEQNLNHDAMYWYRQDPGQGLRLIYYSQIVNDFQKGDIAEGYSVSREKKESFPLTVTSAQKNPTAFYLCASSRTRDGHQPQHFGDGTRLSIL.

Regarding this clonotype: A much more abundant neighbour one base away suggests this may be a read error. V usage is TRBV7-3 and J usage is TRBJ1-1; D is unresolved. Germline V gene lookup returns CDR1 SGHTA and CDR2 FQGTGA. CDR3 length equals 13 residues. With 4 bases removed from V and 1 base from J, the gap between germline ends came to 7 bases. The CDR3 DNA is TGTGCCAGCAGCTCGGACTGGAACACTGAAGCTTTCTTT. Protein product: CASSSDWNTEAFF.

The CDR3 is CASSLFSRASGLSPYNEQFF. The CDR3 nucleotides read TGTGCCAGCAGCTTATTCTCCCGGGCTAGCGGGCTTAGCCCCTACAATGAGCAGTTCTTC. V usage is TRBV7-3 and J usage is TRBJ2-1; 8 bases align to TRBD2. CDR3 size: 20 residues. The germline CDR1 and CDR2 sequences are SGHTA and FQGTGA. V lost 2 bases and J lost 2; bases outside the gene matches: 17.

The rearrangement joins TRBV10-3 to TRBJ1-2; 7 bases map to TRBD1. The CDR3 contains 13 residues. V gave up 5 bases and J gave up 8 bases; unmatched junction bases: 8. Germline loops: CDR1 ENHRY, CDR2 SYGVKD. Here the CDR3 DNA reads TGTGCCATCAGTTCCCCAGGGGGGGGAGGCTACACCTTC. It codes for CAISSPGGGGYTF.

This rearrangement joins TRBV7-6 to TRBJ2-7; D is ambiguous. With 5 bases removed from V and 7 bases from J, the gap between germline ends came to 15 bases. Germline loops: CDR1 SGHVS, CDR2 FNYEAQ. The CDR3 runs to 13 residues. The CDR3 loop reads CASSPRPNHEQYF. DNA for the CDR3: TGTGCCAGCAGCCCCCGGCCGAACCATGAGCAGTACTTC.

The table lists this clonotype with many counts. The chain combines TRBV19 with TRBJ2-1; possibly TRBD1 for D (5 bases). V lost 5 bases to trimming and J lost 5 bases, with 10 bases between them. Germline assignment: CDR1 LNHDA and CDR2 SQIVND (reference sequence). CDR3 length: 13 residues. This CDR3 is CASSWLGDNEQFF. The CDR3 nucleotides read TGTGCCAGTAGTTGGCTAGGGGACAATGAGCAGTTCTTC.

The J gene is TRBJ2-7, the V gene TRBV7-2; D possibly corresponds to TRBD2 (6 bases). Germline values: CDR1 SGHTA, CDR2 FQGNSA. This CDR3 has 13 residues. The ends were cut back, 5 bases at V and 3 bases at J, with 11 bases in the middle. The CDR3 spells CASSGDFFYEQYF. The CDR3 DNA is TGTGCCAGCAGCGGGGACTTTTTCTACGAGCAGTACTTC.

The V gene is TRBV24-1, the J gene TRBJ2-5; D remains unclear. The CDR3 runs to 13 residues. Trimming shortened V by 0 bases and J by 3 bases, and 4 bases separated the two germline ends. Germline assignment: CDR1 KGHDR and CDR2 SFDVKD. The CDR3 protein is CATSDLTEETQYF. Written as DNA, the CDR3 is TGTGCCACCAGTGATTTGACGGAAGAGACCCAGTACTTC.

This clonotype was counted many times. The V gene is TRBV29-1, the J gene TRBJ2-7; TRBD1 might be the D (5 bases). Germline V gene data show CDR1 as SQVTM and CDR2 as ANQGSEA. The CDR3 spans 14 residues. V was cut by 5 bases and J by 0 bases, with 14 bases left in between. The CDR3 DNA reads TGCAGCGTTTATGAGGACACGAGCTCCTACGAGCAGTACTTC. Its translation: CSVYEDTSSYEQYF.

This clonotype was detected a few times. This could be a read error, since a much larger clone is one nucleotide away. CDR3 coding DNA: TGTGCCAGCAGCTTAGCCCCGAGACAGGGAAACACCATATATTTT. As protein: CASSLAPRQGNTIYF. V usage is TRBV7-2 and J usage is TRBJ1-3; maybe TRBD1 (5 bases). Germline values: CDR1 SGHTA, CDR2 FQGNSA. This CDR3 contains 15 residues. Trimming removed 0 bases at V and 4 bases at J, with 10 bases between.

This rearrangement joins TRBV7-9 to TRBJ2-1; possible D gene TRBD2, 6 bases. This CDR3 region has 15 residues. V was shortened by 4 bases and J by 7 bases, with 17 bases between the two germline ends. CDR1 and CDR2 from the germline V gene are SEHNR and FQNEAQ (reference sequence). The CDR3 nucleotides are TGTGCCAGCAGCTCTACATCTAGCGTTAGGAATGAGCAGTTCTTC. Protein: CASSSTSSVRNEQFF.